This entry lists 10 T cell receptor beta chains sequenced from one sample in a study of blood T cell repertoires in COVID-19. The method was immunoSEQ multiplex PCR; TCRdb's version includes in-frame clones alone and lacks a portion of them. The sample includes 200,000 to 250,000 clones, 75% to 85% of them seen just once. Sequenced material: peripheral blood. The receptor source for this set is an elderly woman with COVID-19, enrolled during active disease.

Concerning this clone itself: This CDR3 is also generated by other DNA sequences in the sample. V usage is TRBV5-1 and J usage is TRBJ1-1, with no clear D. V lost 0 bases, J lost 0 bases, and 9 bases lay in between. The V gene's germline CDR1 is SGHRS and CDR2 YFSETQ. The length of the CDR3 is 15 residues. CDR3 nucleotides: TGCGCCAGCAGCTTGGGCACAGCATTGAACACTGAAGCTTTCTTT. The encoded protein is CASSLGTALNTEAFF.

Notes on this clone: Other DNA sequences in the sample encode the same CDR3. The rearrangement links TRBV20-1 to TRBJ2-5, with TRBD2 identical over 8 bases. CDR1 and CDR2 from the germline V gene are DFQATT and SNEGSKA (reference sequence). V was pared by 6 bases and J by 3 bases, with 0 bases of the junction left unmatched. The CDR3 is made up of 11 amino acids. The DNA of the CDR3 is TGCAGTGCAGCGGGAGAAGAGACCCAGTACTTC. This gives the protein CSAAGEETQYF.

The V gene is TRBV18, the J gene TRBJ1-2, with TRBD1 matching over 7 bases. This CDR3 comprises 14 residues. Looked up from germline, CDR1 is KGHSH and CDR2 is LQKENI. J lost 4 bases, V lost 2 bases, and 4 bases had no gene match. DNA for the CDR3: TGTGCCAGCTCACCAGGGACAGTTGGCTATGGCTACACCTTC. This encodes CASSPGTVGYGYTF.

This clone has just one count. The chain recombines TRBV7-2 with TRBJ1-5; 9 positions match TRBD1. The length of the CDR3 is 14 residues. In germline, CDR1 is SGHTA, CDR2 FQGNSA. V was pared by 4 bases and J by 4 bases, with 2 bases of the junction left unmatched. The chain's CDR3 is CASSSDRGNQPQHF. CDR3 nucleotides: TGTGCCAGCAGCTCGGACAGGGGAAATCAGCCCCAGCATTTT.

This chain connects TRBV30 to TRBJ2-7; the match to TRBD1 covers 10 bases. CDR1 GTSNPN and CDR2 SVGIG come from the germline V gene (reference sequence). Losses at the gene ends were 8 bases for V and 5 bases for J; bases not matched to a gene: 18. CDR3 length: 16 amino acids. Written as DNA, the CDR3 is TGTGCCAGCTCAAAGACAGGGGGCAAGTTCTTCCACGAGCAGTACTTC. It is translated as CASSKTGGKFFHEQYF.

This clone was observed a few times. The CDR3 spells CASSFGGQGRRGYTF. The CDR3 nucleotides read TGTGCCAGTAGCTTCGGGGGACAGGGTCGTCGAGGCTACACCTTC. The chain recombines TRBV19 with TRBJ1-2, with TRBD1 matching 9 bases. The trim removed 6 bases at V and 8 bases at J, leaving 13 bases unmatched. The CDR3 is 15 residues long. The germline gives CDR1 LNHDA, CDR2 SQIVND (reference sequence).

V gene TRBV27 combines with J gene TRBJ2-1; the D gene is possibly TRBD1 (6 bases). CDR1 MNHEY and CDR2 SMNVEV come from the germline V gene (reference sequence). V lost 3 bases and J lost 4, with 13 bases in between. The CDR3 covers 15 residues. CDR3 amino acids: CASSFKGDPYNEQFF. The DNA for the CDR3 is TGTGCCAGCAGTTTTAAGGGGGACCCATACAATGAGCAGTTCTTC.

The chain has TRBV2 and TRBJ2-6, with D possibly TRBD1 on 5 matching bases. The germline CDR1 and CDR2 sequences are SNHLY and FYNNEI. The CDR3 covers 15 residues. Trimming took 1 base from V and 6 from J, leaving 10 bases between them. Here the CDR3 reads CASSEEGAAANVLTF. The CDR3 nucleotides read TGTGCCAGCAGTGAAGAAGGGGCGGCGGCCAACGTCCTGACTTTC. Full variable domain (outside the CDR3, taken from reference TRBV2 and TRBJ2-6): EPEVTQTPSHQVTQMGQEVILRCVPISNHLYFYWYRQILGQKVEFLVSFYNNEISEKSEIFDDQFSVERPDGSNFTLKIRSTKLEDSAMYFCASSEEGAAANVLTFGAGSRLTVL.

The genes are TRBV4-3 and TRBJ2-7, with a possible D match to TRBD2 (6 bases). CDR3 length equals 14 residues. CDR1 LGHNA and CDR2 YSLEER come from the germline V gene. V gave up 0 bases and J gave up 3 bases, with 9 bases separating them. The chain's CDR3 is CASSQDLGSYEQYF. Written as DNA, the CDR3 is TGCGCCAGCAGCCAAGACCTCGGGAGCTACGAGCAGTACTTC.

V and J are TRBV19 and TRBJ2-7, with 7 bases aligning to TRBD1. Trimming took 4 bases from V and 3 from J; bases not matched to a gene: 6. From germline, CDR1 is LNHDA and CDR2 SQIVND (reference sequence). The CDR3 length is 14 residues. The CDR3 here is CASSNLQGSYEQYF. The CDR3 DNA reads TGTGCCAGTAGTAACCTACAGGGGAGCTACGAGCAGTACTTC.